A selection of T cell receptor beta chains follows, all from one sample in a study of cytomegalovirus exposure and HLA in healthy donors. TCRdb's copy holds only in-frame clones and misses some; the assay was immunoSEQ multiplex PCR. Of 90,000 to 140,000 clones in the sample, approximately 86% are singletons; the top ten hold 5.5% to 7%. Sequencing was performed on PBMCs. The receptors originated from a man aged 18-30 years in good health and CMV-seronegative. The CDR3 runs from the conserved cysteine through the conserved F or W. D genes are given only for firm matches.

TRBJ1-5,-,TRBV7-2,TGTGCCAGCAGCTTAAATCAGGACAGAGGAAATCAGCCCCAGCATTTT,CASSLNQDRGNQPQHF
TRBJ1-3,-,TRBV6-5,TGTGCCAGCGGACAGAGCTCTGGAAACACCATATATTTT,CASGQSSGNTIYF
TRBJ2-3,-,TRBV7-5,TGTGTCAGAAGCTCCGCCCGGGGGGGGACTAGCACAGATACGCAGTATTTT,CVRSSARGGTSTDTQYF
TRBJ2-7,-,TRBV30,TGTGCCTGGGGAGGGGATATATTAAACTACGAGCAGTACTTC,CAWGGDILNYEQYF
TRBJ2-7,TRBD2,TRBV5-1,TGCGCCACCGGACTAGCGGGAAATCGCGAGCAGTACTTC,CATGLAGNREQYF
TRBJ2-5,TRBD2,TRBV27,TGTGCCAGCAGGCCGGGACTAGCGGCCACGGGCGGGGAGACCCAGTACTTC,CASRPGLAATGGETQYF
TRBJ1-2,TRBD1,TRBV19,TGTGCCAGTACGGGACAGGGGCCCCTCTATGGCTACACCTTC,CASTGQGPLYGYTF
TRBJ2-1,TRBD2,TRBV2,TGTGCCAGCAGTAACGGCGGGGGGGATGAGCAGTTCTTC,CASSNGGGDEQFF
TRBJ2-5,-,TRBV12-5,TGTGCTAGTGGTCTCCGTTACCAAGAGACCCAGTACTTC,CASGLRYQETQYF
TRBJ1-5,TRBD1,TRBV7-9,TGTGCCAGCAGCCTGGGACAGGATAGCAATCAGCCCCAGCATTTT,CASSLGQDSNQPQHF
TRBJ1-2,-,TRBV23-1,TGCGCCAGCAGTCATTACCGGGACACCTCACTGAAGGGGAACTATGGCTACACCTTC,CASSHYRDTSLKGNYGYTF
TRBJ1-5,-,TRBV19,TGTGCCAGTAACATGGGCAATTATGATCAGCCCCAGCATTTT,CASNMGNYDQPQHF
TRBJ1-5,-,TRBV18,TGTGCCAGCTCATATGGGGAGTACCAGCCCCAGCATTTT,CASSYGEYQPQHF
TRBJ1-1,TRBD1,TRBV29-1,TGCAGCGTTGAGGTCCTCAGGGGGCGGAGGACTGAAGCTTTCTTT,CSVEVLRGRRTEAFF
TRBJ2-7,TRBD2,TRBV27,TGTGCCAGCAGTTTATCCGGAATCTGGACTAGCGGGGTTACCTACGAGCAGTACTTC,CASSLSGIWTSGVTYEQYF
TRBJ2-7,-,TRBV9,TGTGCCAGCAGCGAGGGAACGGGAAACGGCAAGCAGTACTTC,CASSEGTGNGKQYF
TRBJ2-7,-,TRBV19,TGTGCCAGTAGTATAGATCCCGGGTCCCCCGAGCAGTACTTC,CASSIDPGSPEQYF
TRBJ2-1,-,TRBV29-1,TGCAGCGGGTGCCACAGGGCGAAGGTGGAGCAGTTCTTC,CSGCHRAKVEQFF